This note documents a single T cell receptor (beta chain) sequence. J was trimmed by 0 bases and V by 5 bases; bases with no gene match: 7. Germline V gives CDR1 SGHTA, CDR2 FQGNSA. This CDR3 spans 17 amino acids. Peripheral blood genomic DNA, not sorted cells or RNA, was the template. This entry comes from a study of T cell repertoires in aging, cancer and after chemotherapy. Study context: Donor ages fell into six groups from 30 or younger up to 70 or older.

A mixed TRB-A/B primer pool amplified rearranged TRB by multiplex touch-down PCR. TCRdb itself ran the multiplex PCR reads through MiXCR, one entry per CDR3 protein. The sample carries approximately 3,100 distinct CDR3 sequences, 45% recorded once. The chain couples TRBV7-2 to TRBJ2-1, with TRBD2 matching over 10 bases. The sequenced material came from blood. The receptor was isolated from a human donor with a solid tumor. Here the CDR3 reads CASSPGLAVSSYNEQFF. CDR3 bases: TGTGCCAGCAGCCCAGGACTAGCGGTAAGCTCCTACAATGAGCAGTTCTTC.